The table lists the clone carrying this T cell receptor (beta chain) with a count of one. The target antigen is unknown. The sample is drawn from a study of CD8 T cell repertoires and HIV-1 epitope variants. Study-level information: T cells were stimulated with Twenty-five Gag and Nef peptides separately. Study findings and constraints: No clonotypes responded to the TAALDMSHF plasma variant; five or six recognized KF9, one HW9. This assay reports beta chains of antigen-expanded cells, not T cell function. Of nine antigen-specific beta clonotypes, 6 or 7 appeared to cross-react with escape variants.

Sequencing used immunoSEQ multiplex PCR; TCRdb keeps in-frame clones, though not all of them. The sample carries 2,500 to 3,500 clones, under 75% recorded once. This clonotype originated in a male donor with HIV. What was sequenced was cultured CD8+ T cells derived from PBMCs.

The CDR3 bases are TGTGCCAGCAGCCTTATGGACAGTCCGAACACTGAAGCTTTCTTT. Amino acids: CASSLMDSPNTEAFF. V usage is TRBV7-3 and J usage is TRBJ1-1, with D maybe TRBD1 (6 bases). This CDR3 region has 15 residues. CDR1 is SGHTA, CDR2 FQGTGA, per germline. The V gene lost 5 bases and the J gene lost 1 base, with 14 bases spanning the gap.